Below are 16 T cell receptor beta chains sequenced from a single sample in a study of a mutant IDH1 vaccine in newly diagnosed glioma. The repertoire was sequenced with immunoSEQ multiplex PCR; TCRdb's copy has only in-frame clones and lacks some. The table records about 32,000 clones, approximately 80% of them present only once. Time point in this sample: baseline, week 1 (first vaccination visit). Regarding treatment: pre-vaccination baseline after standard-of-care therapy. The sample consisted of PBMCs, taken from a glioma patient treated with radiotherapy, temozolomide or both. These receptors originate from a man between 25 and 39 years old with glioma.

The V and J genes are TRBV5-1 and TRBJ2-1, with D perhaps given as TRBD1 or TRBD2 (5 bases each). The V end was cut by 4 bases, the J end by 10 bases, with 15 bases between. There are 13 residues in the CDR3. Germline assignment: CDR1 SGHRS and CDR2 YFSETQ. Here the CDR3 reads CASSAGTNVEQFF. CDR3 nucleotides: TGCGCCAGCAGCGCCGGGACCAACGTAGAGCAGTTCTTC.

J is TRBJ2-3 and V is TRBV29-1, with 11 bases aligning to TRBD2. Germline trimming cut 6 bases from V and 0 bases from J; bases unmatched to any gene: 11. The CDR3 totals 17 residues. CDR1 is SQVTM and CDR2 is ANQGSEA in the germline V gene. The CDR3 sequence is CSVIPGTSGISTDTQYF. The CDR3 nucleotides read TGCAGCGTGATACCCGGGACTAGCGGCATAAGCACAGATACGCAGTATTTT.

This sequence joins TRBV4-1 and TRBJ1-4; 10 positions agree with TRBD1. CDR3 size: 16 residues. V lost 2 bases to trimming and J lost 8 bases; unmatched junction nucleotides: 8. From germline, CDR1 is MGHRA and CDR2 YSYEKL. CDR3 sequence reads: CASSQSDRGQEEKLFF. The CDR3, as DNA: TGCGCCAGCAGCCAAAGTGACAGGGGGCAAGAGGAAAAACTGTTTTTT.

The chain links TRBV19 to TRBJ1-1; 9 positions match TRBD1. This CDR3 has 17 amino acids. V lost 4 bases, J lost 1 base, and 10 bases stayed unmatched. CDR1 LNHDA and CDR2 SQIVND come from the germline V gene (reference sequence). CDR3 protein: CASSKNTGGGGNTEAFF. The CDR3 coding sequence is TGTGCCAGTAGTAAAAATACAGGGGGCGGTGGGAACACTGAAGCTTTCTTT.

This rearrangement joins TRBV19 to TRBJ1-5; D is possibly TRBD1 (6 bases). The CDR3 is made up of 15 amino acids. V lost 5 bases and J 1 base, leaving 12 bases between the germline ends. Germline V gives CDR1 LNHDA, CDR2 SQIVND (reference sequence). CDR3 residues: CASSHPDRSNQPQHF. CDR3 nucleotides: TGTGCCAGTAGTCACCCGGACAGAAGCAATCAGCCCCAGCATTTT.

V and J are TRBV6-4 and TRBJ1-1; D is perhaps TRBD1 (6 bases). V lost 2 bases and J lost 1, with 11 bases in between. CDR3 length: 15 residues. CDR1 and CDR2 from the germline V gene are MRHNA and SNTAGT. CDR3 sequence (DNA): TGTGCCAGCAGTGACCACAGGGTGCCGAACACTGAAGCTTTCTTT. As protein: CASSDHRVPNTEAFF.

CDR3 in DNA: TGTGCCAGCAGCTCAGGGAACGGTCCCTACGAGCAGTACTTC. This sequence encodes CASSSGNGPYEQYF. The chain carries TRBV7-9 and TRBJ2-7, with TRBD1 as a possible D gene (5 bases). In germline, CDR1 is SEHNR, CDR2 FQNEAQ (reference sequence). This CDR3 is built from 14 residues. The V end was cut by 4 bases, the J end by 2 bases, with 12 bases between.

The rearrangement uses TRBV11-2 and TRBJ2-1; 12 bases match TRBD2. After removal of 3 bases from V and 7 bases from J, the junction contained 7 bases not matched to a gene. Germline V lookup: CDR1 SGHAT, CDR2 FQNNGV. The CDR3 has 16 residues. The CDR3 loop is CASSFPRLAGVNEQFF. The DNA for the CDR3 is TGTGCCAGCAGCTTTCCGAGACTAGCGGGAGTAAATGAGCAGTTCTTC.

This rearrangement joins TRBV5-1 to TRBJ2-7; D is possibly TRBD2 (6 bases). This CDR3 spans 13 amino acids. V was clipped by 3 bases and J by 3 bases, with 10 bases between them. CDR1 and CDR2 from the germline V gene are SGHRS and YFSETQ. The DNA for the CDR3 is TGCGCCAGCAGCTCGGGACTCTACTACGAGCAGTACTTC. Its translation: CASSSGLYYEQYF. The full variable domain, completed using reference TRBV5-1 and TRBJ2-7, is KAGVTQTPRYLIKTRGQQVTLSCSPISGHRSVSWYQQTPGQGLQFLFEYFSETQRNKGNFPGRFSGRQFSNSRSEMNVSTLELGDSALYLCASSSGLYYEQYFGPGTRLTVT.

This clone was seen a few times. The chain links TRBV30 to TRBJ1-5; 10 bases fit TRBD1. Per germline, CDR1 GTSNPN and CDR2 SVGIG (reference sequence). The CDR3 sequence is 16 residues long. J was trimmed by 3 bases and V by 2 bases; bases with no gene match: 7. For the CDR3, the DNA is TGTGCCTGGAGTCACCCGACAGGGGGCATCAATCAGCCCCAGCATTTT. Its translation: CAWSHPTGGINQPQHF.

The chain uses TRBV5-6 and TRBJ1-4; 8 bases line up with TRBD1. V trimming: 5 bases; J trimming: 0 bases; junction bases outside the gene matches: 6. CDR1 SGHDT and CDR2 YYEEEE come from the germline V gene. The CDR3 is 16 amino acids. In nucleotides, the CDR3 is TGTGCCAGCAGTTTGACAGGGGACGCAACTAATGAAAAACTGTTTTTT. Its translation: CASSLTGDATNEKLFF.

The chain joins TRBV7-2 to TRBJ2-5, with TRBD2 matching over 12 bases. CDR3 length: 16 amino acids. Per the germline V gene, CDR1 is SGHTA and CDR2 is FQGNSA. With 5 bases clipped from V and 0 bases from J, the junction kept 4 bases outside the gene matches. CDR3 DNA sequence: TGTGCCAGCAGCCCGACTAGCGGGGGAAACCAAGAGACCCAGTACTTC. This encodes CASSPTSGGNQETQYF.

The chain links TRBV18 to TRBJ2-7, with 8 bases matching TRBD2. CDR1 is KGHSH and CDR2 is LQKENI in the germline V gene. V was clipped by 3 bases and J by 2 bases; unmatched bases: 9. The CDR3 contains 16 residues. The CDR3 loop reads CASSPAGGIQTYEQYF. In nucleotides, the CDR3 is TGTGCCAGCTCACCCGCGGGGGGTATTCAGACCTACGAGCAGTACTTC.

J is TRBJ2-7 and V is TRBV28; 10 nucleotides align to TRBD2. J was trimmed by 4 bases and V by 2 bases; bases with no gene match: 5. The CDR3 consists of 15 residues. Per germline, CDR1 MDHEN and CDR2 SYDVKM. CDR3 coding DNA: TGTGCCAGCAGTTTACCGGGACTAGCGAAGTACGAGCAGTACTTC. It yields the protein CASSLPGLAKYEQYF.

The gene calls are TRBV9 and TRBJ2-3, with 7 positions matching TRBD2. Germline trimming cut 0 bases from V and 8 bases from J; bases unmatched to any gene: 6. Germline values: CDR1 SGDLS, CDR2 YYNGEE. CDR3 length equals 14 residues. CDR3 nucleotide sequence: TGTGCCAGCAGCGTAGTGGAGCGGGGCAGTACGCAGTATTTT. Its protein is CASSVVERGSTQYF.

This clone appeared a few times. The J gene is TRBJ2-7, the V gene TRBV11-2; D is tentatively TRBD1 or TRBD2 (7 bases each). The V end lost 5 bases, the J end lost 2 bases, and 16 bases lay between the germline ends. The CDR3 consists of 15 residues. The V gene's germline CDR1 is SGHAT and CDR2 FQNNGV. The CDR3 spells CASSPQGGITYEQYF. DNA of the CDR3: TGTGCCAGCAGCCCCCAGGGGGGGATCACCTACGAGCAGTACTTC.